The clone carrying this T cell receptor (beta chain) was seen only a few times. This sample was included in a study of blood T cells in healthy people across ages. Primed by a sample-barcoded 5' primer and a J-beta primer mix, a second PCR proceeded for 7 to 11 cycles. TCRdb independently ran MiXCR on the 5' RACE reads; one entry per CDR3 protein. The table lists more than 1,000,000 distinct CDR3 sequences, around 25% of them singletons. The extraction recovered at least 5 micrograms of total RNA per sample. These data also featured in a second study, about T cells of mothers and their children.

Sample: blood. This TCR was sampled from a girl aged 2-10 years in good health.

The CDR3 protein is CASSPNLRGLYNEQFF. Written as DNA, the CDR3 is TGCGCCAGCAGCCCTAATCTCAGGGGGCTCTACAATGAGCAGTTCTTC. The rearrangement joins TRBV4-1 to TRBJ2-5; 8 nucleotides align to TRBD1. The J call could be wrong; TRBJ2-1 is a better fit for the DNA end. Germline loops: CDR1 MGHRA, CDR2 YSYEKL. The CDR3 length is 16 residues.